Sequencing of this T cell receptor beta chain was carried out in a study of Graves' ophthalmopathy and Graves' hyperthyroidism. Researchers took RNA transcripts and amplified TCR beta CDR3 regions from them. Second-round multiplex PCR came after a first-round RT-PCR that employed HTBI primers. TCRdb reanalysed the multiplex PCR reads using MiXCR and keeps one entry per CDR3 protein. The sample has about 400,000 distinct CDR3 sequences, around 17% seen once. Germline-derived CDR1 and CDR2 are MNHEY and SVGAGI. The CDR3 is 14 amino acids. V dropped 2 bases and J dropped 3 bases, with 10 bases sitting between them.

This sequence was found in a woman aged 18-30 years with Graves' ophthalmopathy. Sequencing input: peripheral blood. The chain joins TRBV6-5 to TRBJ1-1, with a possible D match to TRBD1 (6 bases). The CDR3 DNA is TGTGCCAGCAGTTACGGGGGCGCGCACACTGAAGCTTTCTTT. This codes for CASSYGGAHTEAFF.